This T cell receptor (beta chain) is drawn from a study of T cell changes during pregnancy in multiple sclerosis. Produced via immunoSEQ multiplex PCR; TCRdb's table is partial and in-frame only. This table has over 7,000 clones, around 87% appearing once. The CDR3 contains 14 residues. The V and J genes are TRBV21-1 and TRBJ2-7; whether TRBD1, the table's D call, matches the DNA was not checked. TRBV21-1 is shown as a pseudogene. This specimen consisted of CD8+ T cells from peripheral blood mononuclear cells, obtained in the first trimester of pregnancy. The receptor was derived from a female donor in good health, enrolled as a control in a pregnancy study. The DNA for the CDR3 is TGTGCCAGCAGCAAAAAGAACAGGGTCTACGAGCAGTACTTC. Residues: CASSKKNRVYEQYF.